This record covers a single T cell receptor beta chain. Its specificity is not known. Every one of the donors gave at least one pre-ART PBMC sample and at least two post-ART PBMC samples. V lost 5 bases to trimming and J lost 4 bases, with 15 bases between them. CDR1 and CDR2 (germline): SGHRS, YFSETQ. This CDR3 is built from 14 residues. An immunoSEQ assay, version v3.0, was performed at survey level. The method was immunoSEQ multiplex PCR; TCRdb's version includes in-frame clones alone and lacks a portion of them. The table records about 18,000 clones, about four fifths of them present only once. The sample originates from a study of long-term antiretroviral therapy in people with HIV. General study results and limits: The repertoire was dominated at all time points by clones expanded before ART. HIV repertoires covered narrower CDR3 length ranges than controls did.

The sample here was unsorted PBMCs, taken 0.3 years after starting antiretroviral therapy. The chain recombines TRBV5-1 with TRBJ1-2; D gene uncertain. The receptor's source is a woman between 45 and 60 years old with HIV. The CDR3 DNA reads as TGCGCCAGCAGACAGAACGGGGATGCCTATGGCTACACCTTC. This encodes CASRQNGDAYGYTF.